The clone carrying this TCR beta chain was observed a single time. Its antigen is not known. This CDR3 is also generated by other DNA sequences in the sample. This entry comes from a study of shared clonotypes between healthy human individuals. Study-wide context: Researchers drew samples from two women and a few men aged 18 to 49. Study-wide findings and caveats: In having few donors, the study represented limited genetic and exposure-history diversity.

PBMC DNA, left unsorted, was sequenced on ten immunoSEQ deep assay plates. Profiling relied on immunoSEQ multiplex PCR, and the TCRdb table lists in-frame clones only, not all of them. The sample contains around 430,000 clones, about four fifths of which appear only once. Germline loops: CDR1 MDHEN, CDR2 SYDVKM. Trimming pared 6 bases from V and 4 bases from J, leaving 12 bases between. The CDR3 runs to 13 residues. The chain uses TRBV28 and TRBJ1-1; D gene uncertain. The sequence was collected from a woman in her thirties or forties in good health. Some clones in this sample may be carry-over from other donors' samples. Sequencing was performed on PBMCs. CDR3 sequence: CASSPTSFTEAFF. CDR3 sequence (DNA): TGTGCCAGCAGCCCGACGTCCTTCACTGAAGCTTTCTTT.